This T cell receptor beta chain was profiled in a study of T cells in Graves' hyperthyroidism and ophthalmopathy. TCR beta CDR3 region amplification was performed from RNA transcripts. The study used the HTBI primer set for a first-round RT-PCR of the TCR CDR3. TCRdb re-called the multiplex PCR reads with MiXCR, one entry per CDR3 protein. The repertoire holds 300,000 to 400,000 distinct CDR3 sequences, with around 20% as singletons. CDR1 is DFQATT and CDR2 is SNEGSKA in the germline V gene (reference sequence). The CDR3 totals 16 residues. V shed 2 bases and J 7 bases; nucleotides not matched to a gene: 6. Overall study results and limits: Most clonotypes expanded in the thyroid (above 0.001) were also present in blood. Ophthalmopathy prediction by the model preceded onset by a median roughly 6 months. A model using 13 V-J features told ophthalmopathy apart from stable hyperthyroidism.

Over 18 months, lack of ophthalmopathy progression marked Graves' hyperthyroidism as stable. On this clonotype itself: Antigen: not known.

This TCR derives from a woman in her forties or fifties with Graves' hyperthyroidism. The sequencing input was blood. The V and J genes are TRBV20-1 and TRBJ2-2; TRBD2 aligns across 14 bases. CDR3 coding DNA: TGCAGTGCTAGAAGACTAGCGGGAGGGCCTGACGGGGAGCTGTTTTTT. It translates to CSARRLAGGPDGELFF.